Shown below are 23 T cell receptor beta chains from a single sample sequenced in a study of cytomegalovirus exposure and HLA in healthy donors (dated by TCRdb to 2017 to 2019). Preparation of the library involved the immunoSEQ multiplex PCR assay. TCRdb stores this immuneACCESS table with in-frame sequences only. Part of the clones is absent; in the studies checked, under half of the shortfall reflects unresolved V genes, and no reason is known for the rest. The sample table lists over 120,000 clones, 89% of them with a count of one. 9% of the sample belongs to the ten largest clones. The source material was PBMCs. These receptors were collected from a woman aged 18-30 years in good health and CMV-seropositive.

V is TRBV30 and J is TRBJ1-1, with 7 bases identical to TRBD1. Germline lookup yields CDR1 GTSNPN and CDR2 SVGIG (reference sequence). The CDR3 extends over 15 amino acids. V lost 3 bases and J lost 3; bases outside the gene matches: 10. The CDR3 region is CAWRPPRTGDTEAFF. DNA for the CDR3: TGTGCCTGGAGACCTCCTAGGACAGGTGACACTGAAGCTTTCTTT.

Concerning this clone: The junction and the germline gene differ at one end; a read error may be behind it. The chain is built from TRBV18 and TRBJ1-1; D is undetermined. The germline CDR1 and CDR2 sequences are KGHSH and LQKENI. The CDR3 extends over 15 amino acids. CDR3 protein: CASSLSLSGNAEAFF. CDR3 bases: TGTGCCAGCTCACTATCCTTGTCGGGGAACGCTGAAGCTTTCTTT.

This sequence joins TRBV30 and TRBJ1-2, with a weak D call TRBD1 (5 bases). Germline-derived CDR1 and CDR2 are GTSNPN and SVGIG (reference sequence). Trimming stripped 4 bases from V and 2 bases from J, with 20 bases between. The CDR3 extends over 16 amino acids. The CDR3 loop is CAWTTGGDLRNYGYTF. In DNA, the CDR3 is TGTGCCTGGACCACGGGAGGGGATCTGCGGAACTATGGCTACACCTTC. The full variable domain, with the rest looked up from reference TRBV30 and TRBJ1-2, is SQTIHQWPATLVQPVGSPLSLECTVEGTSNPNLYWYRQAAGRGLQLLFYSVGIGQISSEVPQNLSASRPQDRQFILSSKKLLLSDSGFYLCAWTTGGDLRNYGYTFGSGTRLTVV.

The rearrangement uses TRBV5-1 and TRBJ1-3; D not certain. The CDR3 covers 15 residues. The V end lost 3 bases, the J end lost 0 bases, and 10 bases lay between the germline ends. Germline V gene sequence: CDR1 SGHRS, CDR2 YFSETQ. The CDR3 DNA is TGCGCCAGCAGCTCCAGTCGCCCCTCTGGAAACACCATATATTTT. It yields the protein CASSSSRPSGNTIYF.

The chain uses TRBV5-5 and TRBJ1-2; a weak D match, TRBD1 (6 bases). The length of the CDR3 is 15 residues. Looked up from germline, CDR1 is SGHKS and CDR2 is YYEKEE (reference sequence). The ends were cut back, 0 bases at V and 7 bases at J, with 16 bases in the middle. CDR3 nucleotides: TGTGCCAGCAGCTTGGAGATTATTCACAGGGTTGGCTACACCTTC. Translation gives CASSLEIIHRVGYTF. The full variable domain, completed using reference TRBV5-5 and TRBJ1-2, is DAGVTQSPTHLIKTRGQQVTLRCSPISGHKSVSWYQQVLGQGPQFIFQYYEKEERGRGNFPDRFSARQFPNYSSELNVNALLLGDSALYLCASSLEIIHRVGYTFGSGTRLTVV.

V usage is TRBV4-3 and J usage is TRBJ2-3; TRBD2 aligns across 8 bases. Per germline, CDR1 LGHNA and CDR2 YSLEER. This CDR3 has 16 amino acids. Losses at the gene ends were 4 bases for V and 5 bases for J; bases not matched to a gene: 11. The CDR3 DNA reads as TGCGCCAGCAGCCCTGGCCCCGGGGGGGCGGGAGATACGCAGTATTTT. As protein: CASSPGPGGAGDTQYF.

In its sample, this clone was seen a few times. The chain has TRBV5-1 and TRBJ2-3; 12 bases agree with TRBD2. Germline loops: CDR1 SGHRS, CDR2 YFSETQ. This CDR3 is 18 amino acids long. Unmatched junction bases numbered 8, after V lost 0 bases and J lost 3 bases. CDR3 residues: CASSLARTSGEVTDTQYF. The CDR3 nucleotides are TGCGCCAGCAGCTTGGCCAGGACTAGCGGGGAGGTAACAGATACGCAGTATTTT. Using reference TRBV5-1 and TRBJ2-3 for the parts outside the CDR3, the full variable domain is KAGVTQTPRYLIKTRGQQVTLSCSPISGHRSVSWYQQTPGQGLQFLFEYFSETQRNKGNFPGRFSGRQFSNSRSEMNVSTLELGDSALYLCASSLARTSGEVTDTQYFGPGTRLTVL.

The V gene is TRBV28, the J gene TRBJ2-7; 7 nucleotides line up with TRBD1. This CDR3 is 13 amino acids long. Germline V CDR1 and CDR2: MDHEN, SYDVKM. V lost 8 bases and J lost 2; bases outside the gene matches: 6. CDR3 in DNA: TGTGCCAGCGAAGTACAGGGGACCTACGAGCAGTACTTC. It is translated as CASEVQGTYEQYF.

This sequence joins TRBV19 and TRBJ2-3; 8 bases are shared with TRBD1. V dropped 2 bases and J dropped 2; count of bases not matched to a gene: 6. The CDR3 consists of 16 residues. Germline V gene sequence: CDR1 LNHDA, CDR2 SQIVND (reference sequence). CDR3 region: CASSISRGPITDTQYF. Written as DNA, the CDR3 is TGTGCCAGTAGTATATCCAGGGGGCCCATCACAGATACGCAGTATTTT.

The chain combines TRBV5-1 with TRBJ1-1; TRBD1 agrees at 8 bases. V dropped 1 base and J dropped 11; count of bases not matched to a gene: 4. CDR3 size: 12 residues. Germline V gives CDR1 SGHRS, CDR2 YFSETQ. The CDR3 nucleotides read TGCGCCAGCAGCTTGATACAGGGGGTTGCTTTCTTT. The encoded protein is CASSLIQGVAFF.

This chain links TRBV21-1 with TRBJ1-2. TRBV21-1 corresponds to a pseudogene. This CDR3 contains 16 residues. The CDR3 sequence: CASPWRSSPSNYGYTF. As DNA, the CDR3 is TGTGCCAGCCCATGGAGGAGCTCTCCCTCTAACTATGGCTACACCTTC.

The chain uses TRBV6-6 and TRBJ1-5, with D perhaps matching TRBD1 (6 bases). This CDR3 is 14 amino acids long. Trimming removed 5 bases at V and 0 bases at J, with 8 bases between. Germline CDR1 reads MNHNY; CDR2 reads SVGAGI (reference sequence). CDR3 residues: CASSPRGSNQPQHF. CDR3 coding DNA: TGTGCCAGCAGTCCCAGGGGTAGCAATCAGCCCCAGCATTTT.

The rearrangement links TRBV28 to TRBJ1-6; D remains unclear. The CDR3 sequence is 15 residues long. Germline V gene sequence: CDR1 MDHEN, CDR2 SYDVKM. V shed 3 bases and J shed 5 bases, with 11 bases lying between them. CDR3 residues: CASSFRTSDNSPLHF. For the CDR3, the DNA is TGTGCCAGCAGTTTTCGGACTTCTGATAATTCACCCCTCCACTTT.

The table lists this clone with a count of one. The genes are TRBV28 and TRBJ2-3; weak D call: TRBD2 (6 bases). Trimming cost V 6 bases and J 1 base, with 14 bases left between them. Looked up from germline, CDR1 is MDHEN and CDR2 is SYDVKM. There are 15 residues in the CDR3. CDR3 DNA sequence: TGTGCCAGCAGGGAGGAGGGTACGGGCACAGATACGCAGTATTTT. Translation: CASREEGTGTDTQYF.

The chain recombines TRBV28 with TRBJ1-6; D perhaps matches TRBD1 (6 bases). The V end was cut by 6 bases, the J end by 6 bases, with 15 bases between. This CDR3 contains 15 residues. Germline V CDR1 and CDR2: MDHEN, SYDVKM. CDR3 sequence: CASRKGGWGNSPLHF. CDR3 nucleotides: TGTGCCAGCAGGAAGGGGGGGTGGGGTAATTCACCCCTCCACTTT.

The rearrangement links TRBV5-4 to TRBJ2-7; 8 positions agree with TRBD2. The CDR3 length is 14 residues. V lost 5 bases, J lost 0 bases, and 4 bases stayed unmatched. From germline, CDR1 is SGHNT and CDR2 YYREEE (reference sequence). The CDR3 reads CASRPGGPSYEQYF. The CDR3 DNA follows: TGTGCCAGCAGGCCGGGGGGGCCCTCCTACGAGCAGTACTTC.

This clone was recorded only once. V is TRBV11-2 and J is TRBJ2-1; 8 bases match TRBD1. The CDR3 consists of 16 residues. V lost 2 bases to trimming and J lost 3 bases; unmatched junction nucleotides: 6. Germline assignment: CDR1 SGHAT and CDR2 FQNNGV. The CDR3 spells CASSLHGTGYYNEQFF. CDR3 nucleotides: TGTGCCAGCAGCTTACATGGGACAGGCTACTACAATGAGCAGTTCTTC.

CDR3: CASSLDVRGQAGELFF. Written as DNA, the CDR3 is TGTGCCAGCAGCTTAGATGTGCGGGGGCAGGCCGGGGAGCTGTTTTTT. The V call is TRBV7-6, the J call TRBJ2-2; weak D call: TRBD2 (7 bases). Germline lookup yields CDR1 SGHVS and CDR2 FNYEAQ. This CDR3 contains 16 residues. The germline V and J ends were trimmed by 1 base and 6 bases, with 15 bases remaining between them.

This chain uses TRBV2 with TRBJ2-5; 12 bases match TRBD1. The germline CDR1 and CDR2 sequences are SNHLY and FYNNEI. V lost 6 bases and J lost 5; bases outside the gene matches: 13. The CDR3 sequence is 17 residues long. CDR3 protein: CASRSAGTGGFGETQYF. CDR3 DNA sequence: TGTGCCAGCAGGTCCGCCGGGACAGGGGGCTTCGGGGAGACCCAGTACTTC.

The chain joins TRBV2 to TRBJ2-5, with D perhaps matching TRBD2 (6 bases). V was trimmed by 4 bases and J by 14 bases, leaving 17 bases between them. Per the germline V gene, CDR1 is SNHLY and CDR2 is FYNNEI. The CDR3 contains 12 residues. As DNA, the CDR3 is TGTGCCAGCAGTGTCTATAAGGACGGGAGCTACTTC. Protein: CASSVYKDGSYF.

The chain uses TRBV7-2 and TRBJ1-1, with a possible D match to TRBD1 (6 bases). Germline CDR1 SGHTA, CDR2 FQGNSA. With 7 bases removed from V and 0 bases from J, the gap between germline ends came to 12 bases. The CDR3 extends over 14 amino acids. This CDR3 reads CASTSTGMNTEAFF. The DNA for the CDR3 is TGTGCCAGCACCTCGACAGGCATGAACACTGAAGCTTTCTTT.

This sequence joins TRBV7-9 and TRBJ1-6; the match to TRBD1 covers 7 bases. The CDR3 covers 17 residues. Germline trimming cut 1 base from V and 7 bases from J; bases unmatched to any gene: 10. CDR1 and CDR2 from the germline V gene are SEHNR and FQNEAQ (reference sequence). The CDR3 loop is CASSLDSPTGENSPLHF. The DNA of the CDR3 is TGTGCCAGCAGCTTAGATTCCCCTACAGGGGAGAATTCACCCCTCCACTTT.

The chain has TRBV28 and TRBJ2-7; 8 nucleotides align to TRBD2. The CDR3 has 12 residues. Germline V lookup: CDR1 MDHEN, CDR2 SYDVKM. V lost 4 bases and J lost 6; bases outside the gene matches: 2. CDR3 sequence: CASSSGGGEQYF. The CDR3 DNA reads as TGTGCCAGCAGTTCCGGGGGGGGCGAGCAGTACTTC.